This TCR beta chain was sequenced during a study of T cell responses to AZD1222 COVID-19 vaccine (dated by TCRdb to about 2021). About the investigation overall: TCR sequencing was performed for about 250 trial participants, of whom some 200 were given two doses of AZD1222 and about 25 were given two doses of MenACWY control vaccine. Enrollment into the trials was organized by age into subgroups of 18-55, 56-69 and 70-plus years, and those subgroups contained roughly 140, 27 and 60 TCR-sequenced participants, respectively.

CDR3 length: 15 amino acids, cysteine to phenylalanine. The retained sequence is limited to the CDR3, 45 bases, with the frame set at the first base. V and J lose 7 bases and 5 bases, and a span of 21 bases separates them. Looking up the germline V gene yields CDR1 SGHVS and CDR2 FQNEAQ. The CDR3 regions of human TCRbeta chains were analyzed by immunosequencing. The authors processed their data as follows. Repertoire TCRs were matched against a reference library of SARS-CoV-2-specific TCRs generated with the MIRA antigen-specificity platform. Breadth was defined as the fraction of unique TCRs that were SARS-CoV-2-associated, and depth was defined as the fraction of total T cells that were SARS-CoV-2-associated. Each spike-specific TCR was assigned to its reactive spike region and to a CD4 or CD8 class using the MIRA data. Log10-transformed breadth and depth values were compared by one-way ANOVA with Sidak's multiple comparisons tests. TCRdb holds this immuneACCESS table with in-frame rearrangements only. Some clones are missing; in checked studies, unresolved V genes explain under half, and the rest has no known cause. The D gene and trimming were derived from the DNA, and the V and J assignments and clone size from that table. This sample gives some 45,000 clones in total; 90% of them show up just once. The top ten clonotypes cover about two fifths of the sample.

In light of the paper, this sample's time point label describes: about 28 days (+/-7) after the second vaccine dose. Because spike-specific TCR depth and breadth did not differ between the two schedules, AZD1222 recipients who got a second dose at roughly 4 weeks were pooled with those who got a second dose at roughly 12 weeks. Vaccinee samples came from UK trials COV001 and COV002, including a single-blind randomized controlled phase 2/3 trial of AZD1222 (ChAdOx1 nCoV-19) in healthy adults. For TCRbeta chain sequencing, PBMC samples from trial participants were taken at day 0 and at day 28 after the second dose. The sample holds one count of this clone. Its antigen remains unidentified. The sample holds no much larger clone one base away, and base qualities are not on file. The paper's findings and limits, for the study overall: Most participants were white British and females outnumbered males, and the authors suggested that clonal diversity may have been underestimated. The 56-69-year group was small, and its depth increase did not reach significance, likely because of low power. A significant rise in spike-specific TCR breadth and depth was observed after two AZD1222 doses relative to day 0 and relative to MenACWY recipients. No day 14 peak-response samples were available, so repertoires were characterized only after the peak T cell response. Reportedly, almost half of the unique spike-specific TCRs recognized epitopes lying outside the regions that are mutated in the B.1.351 and B.1.1.7 variants. Conclusions about previously exposed vaccinees are limited because only a handful of AZD1222 recipients were SARS-CoV-2 seropositive at baseline. The vaccine-associated CD4 TCRs covered the entire spike protein, and the dominant responses fell in regions 160-218 and 743-854.

The sequence is built from TRBV7-8 and TRBJ2-7, and perhaps TRBD2 as D gene, on 6 matching bases. The sequenced sample was peripheral blood, obtained 28 days after the second AZD1222 dose. The clonotype originates from an adult who received the AZD1222 COVID-19 vaccine. The CDR3 region has the sequence CASTHPRLLANEQYF. The nucleotide sequence reads TGTGCCAGCACCCACCCCCGCCTACTAGCAAACGAGCAGTACTTC.